This T cell receptor (beta chain) was obtained from a study of blood T cell repertoires in COVID-19. Original data processing: By means of reference gene primer amplification, nucleated cell counts were estimated. Repertoires were generated with immunoSEQ multiplex PCR, while TCRdb's copy carries only in-frame clones and drops some. The DNA gave D and trimming, while V, J and clone size come from that table. The sample lists 110,000 to 150,000 clones, approximately 84% occurring once. CDR1 and CDR2 from the germline V gene are SGHKS and YYEKEE (reference sequence). V lost 2 bases and J lost 6, with 12 bases in between. The CDR3 runs 13 residues.

The receptor's source is a woman in her sixties or seventies with acute or convalescent COVID-19. V usage is TRBV5-5 and J usage is TRBJ2-7; weak D call: TRBD1 (6 bases). Sample: peripheral blood. The CDR3 is CASSFSGASEQYF. Here the CDR3 DNA reads TGTGCCAGCAGCTTCTCAGGGGCATCCGAGCAGTACTTC. Full variable domain (remainder filled in from reference TRBV5-5 and TRBJ2-7): DAGVTQSPTHLIKTRGQQVTLRCSPISGHKSVSWYQQVLGQGPQFIFQYYEKEERGRGNFPDRFSARQFPNYSSELNVNALLLGDSALYLCASSFSGASEQYFGPGTRLTVT.